This entry lists 10 T cell receptor beta chains sequenced from one sample in a study of shared clonotypes between healthy human individuals. Assay used: immunoSEQ multiplex PCR; TCRdb lists only in-frame clones, some missing. Of some 2.3 million clones in the sample, approximately 93% were seen once. The sequenced sample was naive CD4+ T cells from PBMCs. The subset denotes: CD45RA+ positively selected. Every receptor here comes from a man aged 18 to 30 in good health. Some clones in this sample may be carry-over from other donors' samples.

V and J are TRBV4-1 and TRBJ1-5; D ambiguous. Deletions cut 0 bases from V and 3 bases from J, with 9 bases between. Germline assignment: CDR1 MGHRA and CDR2 YSYEKL. This CDR3 is 15 amino acids long. Here the CDR3 DNA reads TGCGCCAGCAGCCAAGATGTCGGTCACAATCAGCCCCAGCATTTT. Its translation is CASSQDVGHNQPQHF.

V usage is TRBV6-1 and J usage is TRBJ1-5; the D is unclear. Germline V gene data show CDR1 as MNHNS and CDR2 as SASEGT. The CDR3 has 14 residues. V was clipped by 1 base and J by 2 bases, with 6 bases between them. As DNA, the CDR3 is TGTGCCAGCAGTGAAGGGATTGGCAATCAGCCCCAGCATTTT. It specifies CASSEGIGNQPQHF.

This rearrangement joins TRBV11-2 to TRBJ2-7; D ambiguous. The CDR3 spans 14 residues. V lost 4 bases, J lost 2 bases, and 12 bases lay in between. In germline, CDR1 is SGHAT, CDR2 FQNNGV. CDR3 nucleotides: TGTGCCAGCAGCTCCATCCGTGGAACCTACGAGCAGTACTTC. It codes for CASSSIRGTYEQYF.

The rearrangement uses TRBV4-1 and TRBJ1-6; D is ambiguous. The V and J ends lost 4 bases and 0 bases respectively, with 13 bases between them. Germline V gives CDR1 MGHRA, CDR2 YSYEKL. The length of the CDR3 is 17 residues. The CDR3 reads CASSLDRQSSYNSPLHF. In DNA, the CDR3 is TGCGCCAGCAGCCTAGACCGCCAAAGCTCCTATAATTCACCCCTCCACTTT.

This chain joins TRBV7-3 and TRBJ2-2, with 13 bases fitting TRBD2. The CDR3 length is 14 residues. The junction had 0 bases not matched to a gene; V was cut back by 4 bases and J by 7 bases. Germline-derived CDR1 and CDR2 are SGHTA and FQGTGA. DNA of the CDR3: TGTGCCAGCAGCTGGACTAGCGGGAGCGGGGAGCTGTTTTTT. Protein sequence: CASSWTSGSGELFF. Using reference TRBV7-3 and TRBJ2-2 for the parts outside the CDR3, the full variable domain is GAGVSQTPSNKVTEKGKYVELRCDPISGHTALYWYRQSLGQGPEFLIYFQGTGAADDSGLPNDRFFAVRPEGSVSTLKIQRTERGDSAVYLCASSWTSGSGELFFGEGSRLTVL.

The rearrangement links TRBV5-1 to TRBJ2-7, with 7 bases lining up with TRBD1. The CDR3 runs 13 residues. The germline V gene has CDR1 SGHRS and CDR2 YFSETQ. V gave up 6 bases and J gave up 2 bases; unmatched junction bases: 5. The CDR3 DNA reads as TGCGCCAGCAACGATCAGGGGGCCTACGAGCAGTACTTC. Its protein is CASNDQGAYEQYF.

The rearrangement links TRBV19 to TRBJ1-5; 7 bases align to TRBD1. Germline V gene lookup returns CDR1 LNHDA and CDR2 SQIVND (reference sequence). The CDR3 runs 13 residues. The CDR3 region is CAARDSNNQPQHF. In nucleotides, the CDR3 is TGTGCGGCCCGGGACAGTAACAATCAGCCCCAGCATTTT.

The chain has TRBV27 and TRBJ1-2; 8 nucleotides align to TRBD1. Germline V gene data show CDR1 as MNHEY and CDR2 as SMNVEV (reference sequence). The CDR3 is 14 residues long. The trim removed 9 bases at V and 3 bases at J, leaving 9 bases unmatched. The CDR3 sequence: CASRGRGRDYGYTF. The CDR3 nucleotides read TGTGCCAGTAGGGGCAGGGGGCGCGACTATGGCTACACCTTC.

The V call is TRBV5-3, the J call TRBJ2-7; D perhaps matches TRBD2 (7 bases). TRBV5-3 is noted as an ORF with a role that remains uncertain. The CDR3 runs 18 residues. Trimming cost V 0 bases and J 5 bases, with 24 bases left between them. The CDR3 region is CARSLGSLRGRISDEQYF. The CDR3 coding sequence is TGTGCCAGAAGCTTGGGAAGTCTGCGGGGGCGGATATCCGACGAGCAGTACTTC.

Worth noting for this clone: Different DNA sequences within this sample yield the same CDR3. The chain links TRBV5-1 to TRBJ2-1; 8 bases are a match to TRBD1. V shed 0 bases, J shed 7 bases, and the junction held 3 bases outside the gene matches. The CDR3 runs to 14 residues. Germline lookup yields CDR1 SGHRS and CDR2 YFSETQ. The CDR3 loop is CASSLGQGANEQFF. The CDR3 DNA is TGCGCCAGCAGCTTGGGGCAGGGGGCGAATGAGCAGTTCTTC.